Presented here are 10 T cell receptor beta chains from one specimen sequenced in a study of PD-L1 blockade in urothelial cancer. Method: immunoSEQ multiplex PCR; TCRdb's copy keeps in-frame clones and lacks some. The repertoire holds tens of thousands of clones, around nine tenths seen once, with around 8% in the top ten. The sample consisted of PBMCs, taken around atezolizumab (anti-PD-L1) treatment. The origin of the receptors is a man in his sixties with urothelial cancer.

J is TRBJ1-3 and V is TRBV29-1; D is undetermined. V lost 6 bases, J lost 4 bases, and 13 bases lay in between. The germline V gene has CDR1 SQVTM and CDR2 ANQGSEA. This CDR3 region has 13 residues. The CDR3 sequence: CSVITEFGNTIYF. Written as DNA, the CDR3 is TGCAGCGTAATTACAGAGTTCGGAAACACCATATATTTT.

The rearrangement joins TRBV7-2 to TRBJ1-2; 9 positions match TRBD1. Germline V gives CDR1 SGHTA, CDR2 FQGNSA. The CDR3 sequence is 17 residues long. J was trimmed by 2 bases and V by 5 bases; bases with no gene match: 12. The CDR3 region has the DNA TGTGCCAGCAGCCAGGGGGGTGGGACAGGGAGGAACTATGGCTACACCTTC. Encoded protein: CASSQGGGTGRNYGYTF.

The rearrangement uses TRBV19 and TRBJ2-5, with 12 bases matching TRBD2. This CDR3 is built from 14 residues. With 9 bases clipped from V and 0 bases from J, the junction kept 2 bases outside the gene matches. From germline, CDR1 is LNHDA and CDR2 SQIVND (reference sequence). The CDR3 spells CASGLAGYQETQYF. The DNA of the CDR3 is TGTGCCAGCGGACTAGCGGGGTACCAAGAGACCCAGTACTTC.

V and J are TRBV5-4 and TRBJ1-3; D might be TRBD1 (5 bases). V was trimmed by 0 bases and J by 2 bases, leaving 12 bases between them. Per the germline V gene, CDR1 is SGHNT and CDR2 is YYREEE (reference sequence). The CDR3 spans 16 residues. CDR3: CASSLGGRGPGNTIYF. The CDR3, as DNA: TGTGCCAGCAGCTTGGGGGGGAGGGGTCCTGGAAACACCATATATTTT.

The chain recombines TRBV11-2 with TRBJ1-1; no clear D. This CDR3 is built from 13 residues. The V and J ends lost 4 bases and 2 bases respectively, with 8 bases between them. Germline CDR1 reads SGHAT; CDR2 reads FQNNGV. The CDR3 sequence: CASSSQYNTEAFF. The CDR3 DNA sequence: TGTGCCAGCAGCTCCCAGTATAACACTGAAGCTTTCTTT.

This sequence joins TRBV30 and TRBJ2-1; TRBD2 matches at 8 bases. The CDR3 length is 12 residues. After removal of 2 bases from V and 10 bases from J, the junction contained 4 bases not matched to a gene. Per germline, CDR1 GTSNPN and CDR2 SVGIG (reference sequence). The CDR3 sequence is CAWSPPSGEQFF. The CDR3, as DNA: TGTGCCTGGAGTCCCCCTAGCGGGGAGCAGTTCTTC.

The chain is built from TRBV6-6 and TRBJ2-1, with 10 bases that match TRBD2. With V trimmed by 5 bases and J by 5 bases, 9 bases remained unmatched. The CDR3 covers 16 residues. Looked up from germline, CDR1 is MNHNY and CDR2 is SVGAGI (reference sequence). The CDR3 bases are TGTGCCAGCAGTCCATTTAGCGGGGGGAACCACAATGAGCAGTTCTTC. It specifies CASSPFSGGNHNEQFF.

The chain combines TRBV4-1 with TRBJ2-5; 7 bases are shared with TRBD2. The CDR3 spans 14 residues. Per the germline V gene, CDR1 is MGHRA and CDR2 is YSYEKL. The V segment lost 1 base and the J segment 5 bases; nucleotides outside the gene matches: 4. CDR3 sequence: CASSQVVGGETQYF. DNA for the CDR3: TGCGCCAGCAGCCAAGTAGTGGGAGGGGAGACCCAGTACTTC.

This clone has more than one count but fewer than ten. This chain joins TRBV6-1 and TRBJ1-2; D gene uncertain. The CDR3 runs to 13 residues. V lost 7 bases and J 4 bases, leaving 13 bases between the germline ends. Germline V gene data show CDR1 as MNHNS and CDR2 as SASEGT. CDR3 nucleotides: TGTGCCAGCAATGCGGACTCCGTCTATGGCTACACCTTC. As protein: CASNADSVYGYTF.

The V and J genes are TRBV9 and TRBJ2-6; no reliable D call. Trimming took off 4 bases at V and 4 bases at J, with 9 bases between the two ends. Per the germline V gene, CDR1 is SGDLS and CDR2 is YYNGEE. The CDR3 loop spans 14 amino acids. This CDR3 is CASSPMRGANVLTF. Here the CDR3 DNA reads TGTGCCAGCAGCCCTATGAGGGGGGCCAACGTCCTGACTTTC.